These 30 T cell receptor beta chains share one sample of origin, sequenced in a study of blood T cell repertoires in COVID-19. TCRdb's copy holds only in-frame clones and misses some; the assay was immunoSEQ multiplex PCR. This sample has around 130,000 clones, with approximately 84% found just once. Sequencing was performed on peripheral blood. Receptors originate from a human donor in a cohort sampled during active COVID-19.

The chain couples TRBV7-6 to TRBJ1-5; 9 positions match TRBD1. The length of the CDR3 is 15 residues. Germline V lookup: CDR1 SGHVS, CDR2 FNYEAQ. Trimming removed 1 base from V and 9 bases from J; junction bases left unmatched: 7. The CDR3 region has the DNA TGTGCCAGCAGCTTAGATTCGGGGACAGGGTCGCCCCAGCATTTT. It translates to CASSLDSGTGSPQHF.

The gene calls are TRBV27 and TRBJ2-7, with 9 positions matching TRBD1. This CDR3 is built from 15 residues. Germline V CDR1 and CDR2: MNHEY, SMNVEV (reference sequence). J was trimmed by 5 bases and V by 2 bases; bases with no gene match: 7. In DNA form, the CDR3 reads TGTGCCAGCAGTTTACTGGGACAGGGAAGTCACGAGCAGTACTTC. It is translated as CASSLLGQGSHEQYF.

The J gene is TRBJ1-5, the V gene TRBV19; D possibly corresponds to TRBD1 (5 bases). Germline loops: CDR1 LNHDA, CDR2 SQIVND (reference sequence). The V and J ends lost 3 bases and 4 bases respectively, with 10 bases between them. The CDR3 covers 14 residues. The CDR3 protein is CASSIKSGNQPQHF. CDR3 nucleotide sequence: TGTGCCAGTAGTATTAAGTCAGGGAATCAGCCCCAGCATTTT.

The rearrangement joins TRBV11-2 to TRBJ2-6; the D gene is possibly TRBD2 (5 bases). Germline values: CDR1 SGHAT, CDR2 FQNNGV. V lost 7 bases to trimming and J lost 2 bases, with 18 bases between them. The CDR3 sequence is 17 residues long. Written as DNA, the CDR3 is TGTGCCAGCACCCGCCGAGGGCACGGGACTGGGGCCAACGTCCTGACTTTC. Protein product: CASTRRGHGTGANVLTF.

The V and J genes are TRBV19 and TRBJ1-2; D may be TRBD1 (6 bases). Trimming shortened V by 6 bases and J by 2 bases, and 10 bases separated the two germline ends. Germline CDR1 is LNHDA and CDR2 is SQIVND (reference sequence). The CDR3 totals 13 residues. The CDR3 nucleotides read TGTGCCAGTAGATTGACAGGCAACTATGGCTACACCTTC. The encoded protein is CASRLTGNYGYTF.

This clone was recorded only once. The gene calls are TRBV7-9 and TRBJ2-6, with 8 bases identical to TRBD1. The CDR3 is 16 residues long. CDR1 is SEHNR, CDR2 FQNEAQ, per germline (reference sequence). V shed 5 bases, J shed 0 bases, and the junction held 3 bases outside the gene matches. The CDR3 loop is CASSPDRDSGANVLTF. CDR3 nucleotides: TGTGCCAGCAGCCCGGACAGGGACTCTGGGGCCAACGTCCTGACTTTC.

J is TRBJ1-1 and V is TRBV5-6; D is undetermined. Trimming took 6 bases from V and 4 from J, leaving 10 bases between them. CDR3 size: 12 residues. Germline CDR1 SGHDT, CDR2 YYEEEE. Written as DNA, the CDR3 is TGTGCCAGCAAAAAACACCCCACTGAAGCTTTCTTT. Translation gives CASKKHPTEAFF.

V is TRBV6-5 and J is TRBJ1-3, with 8 bases that match TRBD1. The CDR3 length is 15 residues. V lost 6 bases and J lost 4; bases outside the gene matches: 8. In germline, CDR1 is MNHEY, CDR2 SVGAGI. CDR3 region: CASRGQASFGNTIYF. The CDR3 nucleotides are TGTGCCAGCAGGGGACAGGCCTCATTCGGAAACACCATATATTTT.

The rearrangement links TRBV7-3 to TRBJ1-2; D is possibly TRBD1 (5 bases). Between the trimmed V and J ends, which lost 8 bases and 7 bases, there was a span of 17 bases. In germline, CDR1 is SGHTA, CDR2 FQGTGA. The CDR3 length is 13 residues. The CDR3 DNA reads TGTGCCAGCTCGGGGGGTTTTGTCGGTGGCTACACCTTC. Its translation is CASSGGFVGGYTF.

The rearrangement uses TRBV28 and TRBJ2-7; TRBD2 is a possible D gene (5 bases). This CDR3 is 14 amino acids long. V gave up 4 bases and J gave up 5 bases, with 15 bases separating them. Germline lookup yields CDR1 MDHEN and CDR2 SYDVKM. The CDR3 nucleotides are TGTGCCAGCAGTTCCAACCGGAGGACGGACGAGCAGTACTTC. Its protein product is CASSSNRRTDEQYF.

This clone has just one count. The chain uses TRBV6-5 and TRBJ1-2, with D hard to call. The CDR3 contains 12 residues. V lost 5 bases and J 1 base, leaving 5 bases between the germline ends. The germline gives CDR1 MNHEY, CDR2 SVGAGI. The CDR3 is CASSQVNYGYTF. CDR3 DNA: TGTGCCAGCAGTCAGGTTAACTATGGCTACACCTTC.

V usage is TRBV19 and J usage is TRBJ2-2; TRBD1 might be the D (5 bases). V was pared by 5 bases and J by 5 bases, with 12 bases between. Germline CDR1 LNHDA, CDR2 SQIVND (reference sequence). This CDR3 has 14 residues. The CDR3: CASSQARDTGELFF. The CDR3 bases are TGTGCCAGTAGTCAGGCCAGGGATACCGGGGAGCTGTTTTTT.

V usage is TRBV5-8 and J usage is TRBJ1-2; D ambiguous. Germline values: CDR1 SGHTS, CDR2 YDEGEE. The germline V and J ends were trimmed by 4 bases and 4 bases, with 14 bases remaining between them. The CDR3 extends over 14 amino acids. Here the CDR3 reads CASSPSLGFYGYTF. CDR3 bases: TGTGCCAGCAGCCCCTCCCTGGGCTTCTATGGCTACACCTTC.

The chain uses TRBV6-5 and TRBJ1-2; no reliable D call. Germline lookup yields CDR1 MNHEY and CDR2 SVGAGI. The CDR3 runs 13 residues. V was pared by 9 bases and J by 1 base, with 12 bases between. The CDR3 protein is CASMGSNNYGYTF. The CDR3 DNA follows: TGTGCCAGTATGGGGAGTAATAACTATGGCTACACCTTC.

The chain joins TRBV7-9 to TRBJ2-7; 7 bases fit TRBD1. V lost 5 bases and J lost 3; bases outside the gene matches: 7. CDR1 and CDR2 from the germline V gene are SEHNR and FQNEAQ (reference sequence). The CDR3 is 14 residues long. CDR3 amino acids: CASSRTGALYEQYF. In nucleotides, the CDR3 is TGTGCCAGCAGCCGGACAGGTGCCCTCTACGAGCAGTACTTC.

The chain links TRBV19 to TRBJ2-2, with TRBD2 matching 7 bases. From germline, CDR1 is LNHDA and CDR2 SQIVND (reference sequence). This CDR3 comprises 14 residues. J gave up 3 bases and V 9 bases, and 7 bases lay outside the gene matches. In DNA form, the CDR3 reads TGTGCCAGCCAGCGGGGTACTGACACCGGGGAGCTGTTTTTT. Translating it yields CASQRGTDTGELFF.

The chain joins TRBV28 to TRBJ1-5, with D uncertain. This CDR3 is 12 amino acids long. Trimming removed 3 bases from V and 6 bases from J, with 6 bases in between. Germline V CDR1 and CDR2: MDHEN, SYDVKM. The CDR3 region is CASSFLAQPQHF. In DNA, the CDR3 is TGTGCCAGCAGTTTTTTAGCTCAGCCCCAGCATTTT.

The rearrangement uses TRBV9 and TRBJ2-2; possibly TRBD1 for D (6 bases). The V end lost 0 bases, the J end lost 5 bases, and 14 bases lay between the germline ends. Germline V lookup: CDR1 SGDLS, CDR2 YYNGEE. CDR3 length: 16 amino acids. The DNA for the CDR3 is TGTGCCAGCAGCGTAGGCACAGGGAAAGCAACCGGGGAGCTGTTTTTT. Protein: CASSVGTGKATGELFF.

Turning to this clone: The same CDR3 also results from other DNA sequences found in this sample. CDR3 protein: CASSPSGSTDTQYF. The DNA of the CDR3 is TGTGCCAGTAGTCCTAGCGGGAGCACAGATACGCAGTATTTT. The V call is TRBV19, the J call TRBJ2-3; 8 bases fit TRBD2. Per the germline V gene, CDR1 is LNHDA and CDR2 is SQIVND (reference sequence). This CDR3 is 14 amino acids long. Losses at the gene ends were 5 bases for V and 0 bases for J; bases not matched to a gene: 1.

This rearrangement joins TRBV19 to TRBJ2-5; 7 bases line up with TRBD1. The CDR3 is 13 amino acids. The V segment lost 7 bases and the J segment 5 bases; nucleotides outside the gene matches: 7. Germline V lookup: CDR1 LNHDA, CDR2 SQIVND (reference sequence). The CDR3 DNA reads as TGTGCCAGTACCCCGACAGGGATGGAGACCCAGTACTTC. Its protein is CASTPTGMETQYF.

The V call is TRBV7-2, the J call TRBJ2-1; D is possibly TRBD2 (6 bases). In germline, CDR1 is SGHTA, CDR2 FQGNSA. This CDR3 is 13 amino acids long. Trimming took 5 bases from V and 10 from J, leaving 15 bases between them. The CDR3 region is CASSVISGGEQFF. The CDR3 nucleotides are TGTGCCAGCAGCGTAATATCCGGAGGGGAGCAGTTCTTC.

The chain is built from TRBV5-1 and TRBJ1-2; 9 bases align to TRBD1. Germline trimming cut 0 bases from V and 6 bases from J; bases unmatched to any gene: 6. Germline CDR1 SGHRS, CDR2 YFSETQ. The CDR3 is made up of 15 amino acids. The CDR3 reads CASSLAAGQGHGYTF. CDR3 coding DNA: TGCGCCAGCAGCTTGGCCGCGGGACAGGGCCATGGCTACACCTTC.

V and J are TRBV7-2 and TRBJ2-5; D remains ambiguous. This CDR3 is built from 15 residues. Germline V CDR1 and CDR2: SGHTA, FQGNSA. The V and J ends lost 2 bases and 0 bases respectively, with 10 bases between them. CDR3 nucleotide sequence: TGTGCCAGCAGCTTAATCCCAATGTACCAAGAGACCCAGTACTTC. Its translation is CASSLIPMYQETQYF.

The chain uses TRBV9 and TRBJ1-2; 8 bases map to TRBD1. J gave up 6 bases and V 0 bases, and 7 bases lay outside the gene matches. Germline-derived CDR1 and CDR2 are SGDLS and YYNGEE. The CDR3 totals 15 residues. The CDR3 coding sequence is TGTGCCAGCAGCGTAGGGGACCAGGGGGCAGATGGCTACACCTTC. Protein: CASSVGDQGADGYTF. Variable domain in full (rest from reference TRBV9 and TRBJ1-2): DSGVTQTPKHLITATGQRVTLRCSPRSGDLSVYWYQQSLDQGLQFLIQYYNGEERAKGNILERFSAQQFPDLHSELNLSSLELGDSALYFCASSVGDQGADGYTFGSGTRLTVV.

The chain uses TRBV6-5 and TRBJ1-6; D is undetermined. The V end lost 5 bases, the J end lost 8 bases, and 10 bases lay between the germline ends. Germline CDR1 and CDR2: MNHEY and SVGAGI. This CDR3 region has 13 residues. CDR3: CASSRREDSPLHF. DNA for the CDR3: TGTGCCAGCAGTAGGCGGGAGGATTCACCCCTCCACTTT.

The chain couples TRBV6-5 to TRBJ2-1; 9 nucleotides agree with TRBD1. The V and J ends lost 10 bases and 6 bases, in that order; junction bases with no gene match: 7. There are 13 residues in the CDR3. The germline CDR1 and CDR2 sequences are MNHEY and SVGAGI. This chain's CDR3 is CAIRKTGGNEQFF. The CDR3 bases are TGTGCCATCAGAAAGACAGGGGGCAATGAGCAGTTCTTC.

The chain is built from TRBV3-1 (or the pseudogene TRBV3-2) and TRBJ1-3, with TRBD1 as a possible D gene (5 bases). The CDR3 is 15 amino acids. Per the germline V gene, CDR1 is LGHDT and CDR2 is YNNKEL (reference sequence). V was trimmed by 4 bases and J by 0 bases, leaving 10 bases between them. CDR3 DNA: TGTGCCAGCAGCCTGGGACTGCCCTCTGGAAACACCATATATTTT. Amino acid sequence: CASSLGLPSGNTIYF.

The chain employs TRBV9 and TRBJ1-3; D perhaps matches TRBD1 (5 bases). This CDR3 comprises 13 residues. Germline V gene lookup returns CDR1 SGDLS and CDR2 YYNGEE. The V end lost 0 bases, the J end lost 4 bases, and 5 bases lay between the germline ends. CDR3 sequence reads: CASSVGQGNTIYF. The CDR3 DNA follows: TGTGCCAGCAGCGTAGGACAGGGAAACACCATATATTTT.

V gene TRBV5-1 combines with J gene TRBJ1-4, with D possibly TRBD1 on 6 matching bases. Germline values: CDR1 SGHRS, CDR2 YFSETQ. Trimming shortened V by 0 bases and J by 7 bases, and 19 bases separated the two germline ends. The CDR3 spans 17 residues. The CDR3 coding sequence is TGCGCCAGCAGCTTGGCCCTAACGACAGGCGCGGGTGAAAAACTGTTTTTT. This translates into CASSLALTTGAGEKLFF.

This chain connects TRBV5-1 to TRBJ2-1, with TRBD2 matching 10 bases. The V gene's germline CDR1 is SGHRS and CDR2 YFSETQ. CDR3 length equals 14 residues. V trimming: 3 bases; J trimming: 5 bases; junction bases outside the gene matches: 2. The CDR3 loop reads CASSWLAGDNEQFF. The CDR3 DNA follows: TGCGCCAGCAGCTGGCTAGCGGGGGACAATGAGCAGTTCTTC.